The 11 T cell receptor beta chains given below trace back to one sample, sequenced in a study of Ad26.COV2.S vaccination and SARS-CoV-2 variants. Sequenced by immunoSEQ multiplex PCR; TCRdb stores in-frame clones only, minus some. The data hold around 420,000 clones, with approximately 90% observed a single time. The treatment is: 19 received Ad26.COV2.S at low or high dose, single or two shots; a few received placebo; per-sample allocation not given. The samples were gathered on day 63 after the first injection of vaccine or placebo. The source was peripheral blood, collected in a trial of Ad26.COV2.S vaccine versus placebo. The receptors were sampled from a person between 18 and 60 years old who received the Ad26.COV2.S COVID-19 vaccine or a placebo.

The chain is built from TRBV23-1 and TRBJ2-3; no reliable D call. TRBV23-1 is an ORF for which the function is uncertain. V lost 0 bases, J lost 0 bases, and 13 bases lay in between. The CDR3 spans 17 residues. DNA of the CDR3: TGCGCCAGCAGTCAATCGATGGAGTTGGGTAGCACAGATACGCAGTATTTT. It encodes CASSQSMELGSTDTQYF.

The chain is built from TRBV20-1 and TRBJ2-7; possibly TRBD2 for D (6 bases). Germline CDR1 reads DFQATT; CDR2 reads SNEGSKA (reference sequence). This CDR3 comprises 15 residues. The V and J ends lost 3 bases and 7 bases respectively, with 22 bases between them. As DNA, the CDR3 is TGCAGTGCTAGTCATGCCGGTGGAGGGGTTCAAGAGCAGTACTTC. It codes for CSASHAGGGVQEQYF.

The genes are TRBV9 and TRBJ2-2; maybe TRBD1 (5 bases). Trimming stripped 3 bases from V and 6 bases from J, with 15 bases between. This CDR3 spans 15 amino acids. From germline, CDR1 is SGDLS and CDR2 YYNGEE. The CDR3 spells CASSAGRVLPGELFF. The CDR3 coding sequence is TGTGCCAGCAGCGCGGGCAGGGTCCTTCCCGGGGAGCTGTTTTTT.

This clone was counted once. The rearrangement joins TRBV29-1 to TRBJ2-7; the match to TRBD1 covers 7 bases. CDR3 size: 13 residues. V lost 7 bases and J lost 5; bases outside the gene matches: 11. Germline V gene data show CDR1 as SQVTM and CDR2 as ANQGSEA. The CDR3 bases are TGCAGCGGGGGAAACACAGGGGAAAACGAGCAGTACTTC. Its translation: CSGGNTGENEQYF.

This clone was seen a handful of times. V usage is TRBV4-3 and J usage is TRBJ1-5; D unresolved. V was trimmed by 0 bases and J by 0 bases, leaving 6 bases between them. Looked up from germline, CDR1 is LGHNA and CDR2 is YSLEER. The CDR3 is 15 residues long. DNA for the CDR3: TGCGCCAGCAGCCAAGACGGTTCTAGCAATCAGCCCCAGCATTTT. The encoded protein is CASSQDGSSNQPQHF.

The CDR3 nucleotides read TGCGCCAGCAGCCAAGATGGGGCAGCGGTCCATGCCTACGAGCAGTACTTC. Translation: CASSQDGAAVHAYEQYF. This chain links TRBV4-1 with TRBJ2-7; the D call may be TRBD1 or TRBD2 (5 bases each). Trimming took off 0 bases at V and 2 bases at J, with 17 bases between the two ends. Germline values: CDR1 MGHRA, CDR2 YSYEKL. CDR3 length equals 17 residues.

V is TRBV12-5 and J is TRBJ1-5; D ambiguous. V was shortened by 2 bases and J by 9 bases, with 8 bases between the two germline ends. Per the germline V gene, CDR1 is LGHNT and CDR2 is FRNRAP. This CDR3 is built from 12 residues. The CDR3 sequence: CASGLPPGPQHF. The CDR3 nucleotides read TGTGCTAGTGGTTTGCCACCAGGGCCCCAGCATTTT.

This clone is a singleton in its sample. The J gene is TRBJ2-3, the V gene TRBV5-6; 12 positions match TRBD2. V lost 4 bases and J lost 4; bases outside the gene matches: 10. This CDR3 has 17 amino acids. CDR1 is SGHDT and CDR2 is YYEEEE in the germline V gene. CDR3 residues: CASSRLELAGGPDTQYF. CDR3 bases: TGTGCCAGCAGCCGCTTGGAACTAGCGGGGGGCCCAGATACGCAGTATTTT.

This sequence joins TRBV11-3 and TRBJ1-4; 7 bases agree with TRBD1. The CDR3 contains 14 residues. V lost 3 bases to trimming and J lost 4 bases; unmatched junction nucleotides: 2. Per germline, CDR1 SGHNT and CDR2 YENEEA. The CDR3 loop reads CASSFGTVNEKLFF. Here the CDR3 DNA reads TGTGCCAGCAGCTTTGGGACAGTTAATGAAAAACTGTTTTTT.

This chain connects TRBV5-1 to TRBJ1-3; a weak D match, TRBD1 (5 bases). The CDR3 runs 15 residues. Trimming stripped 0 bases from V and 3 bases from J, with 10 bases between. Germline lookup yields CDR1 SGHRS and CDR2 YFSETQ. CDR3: CASSLEGTVGNTIYF. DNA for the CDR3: TGCGCCAGCAGCTTGGAGGGGACGGTTGGAAACACCATATATTTT.

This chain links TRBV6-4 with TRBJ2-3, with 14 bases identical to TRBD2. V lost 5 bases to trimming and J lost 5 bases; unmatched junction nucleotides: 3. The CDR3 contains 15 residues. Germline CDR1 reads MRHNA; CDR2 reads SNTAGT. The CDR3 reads CASSRLAGGRDTQYF. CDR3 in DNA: TGTGCCAGCAGTCGACTAGCGGGGGGGCGAGATACGCAGTATTTT.